This T cell receptor (beta chain) was retrieved from a study of blood T cells in healthy people across ages. Study-level background: Template-switching capture recovered about one barcoded beta molecule per two T cells.

Study findings and constraints: Unsorted PBMC material precluded a definitive naive versus antigen-experienced comparison.

The V gene lost 1 base and the J gene lost 6 bases, with 13 bases spanning the gap. The CDR3 runs to 14 residues. The germline gives CDR1 SGHAT, CDR2 FQNNGV. This clonotype was recorded a few times. The antigen is undetermined. A second PCR of 7 to 11 cycles used a sample-barcoded 5' primer and a J-beta primer mix. Each CDR3 protein gets one entry after TCRdb re-called the 5' RACE reads with MiXCR. The sample lists about 1.7 million distinct CDR3 sequences; under 30% were seen once. V gene TRBV11-2 combines with J gene TRBJ2-7; D possibly corresponds to TRBD1 (6 bases). This TCR was recovered from a woman between 25 and 40 years old in good health. Sequenced sample: blood. The CDR3: CASSLGLDSSEQYF. The CDR3 DNA sequence: TGTGCCAGCAGCTTAGGCCTGGACAGCTCCGAGCAGTACTTC.